The T cell receptor (beta chain) described here comes from a study of siplizumab effects on memory and regulatory T cells. Study results and limitations: Siplizumab, the agent tested, significantly reduced alloreactive sequences traceable to unstimulated CD4+ memory cells.

Measured with immunoSEQ multiplex PCR; TCRdb has only the in-frame clones, and not every one. The data contain tens of thousands of clones, approximately 97% of them singletons. The CDR3 runs to 14 residues. The V gene's germline CDR1 is MDHEN and CDR2 SYDVKM. V gave up 3 bases and J gave up 1 base; unmatched junction bases: 0. This clone occurred once. Its antigen is as yet unknown. The TCR comes from a human donor in good health. Sequenced input: naive CD8+ T cells sorted from blood. The genes are TRBV28 and TRBJ2-1; 7 bases agree with TRBD2. The CDR3 DNA sequence: TGTGCCAGCAGTTTGGGGGGGTCCTACAATGAGCAGTTCTTC. Translating it yields CASSLGGSYNEQFF.